This T cell receptor beta chain originates from a study of OX40 agonist ivuxolimab in advanced cancers. About this clone itself: The antigen remains undetermined.

Here immunoSEQ multiplex PCR was the method, and the copy in TCRdb shows in-frame clones only, minus some. This table holds approximately 88,000 clones, roughly 90% found once. Regarding the study as a whole: On average, a greater number of expanded clones characterised CD8+ T cells relative to CD4+. Certain nonresponders additionally had low normalized T-cell clonal expansion.

This TCR was recovered from an adult with an advanced solid tumor such as melanoma, head and neck, liver or kidney cancer. This specimen consisted of CD4+ or CD8+ T cells sorted from blood, obtained in a trial of the OX40 agonist ivuxolimab.

CDR3 sequence (DNA): TGTGCCAGCAGCACGGGCCCGAGGGAGTACTTC. Encoded protein: CASSTGPREYF. The rearrangement joins TRBV5-6 to TRBJ2-7; TRBD2 is a possible D gene (5 bases). The germline V and J ends were trimmed by 4 bases and 11 bases, with 13 bases remaining between them. This CDR3 comprises 11 residues. The germline V gene has CDR1 SGHDT and CDR2 YYEEEE.